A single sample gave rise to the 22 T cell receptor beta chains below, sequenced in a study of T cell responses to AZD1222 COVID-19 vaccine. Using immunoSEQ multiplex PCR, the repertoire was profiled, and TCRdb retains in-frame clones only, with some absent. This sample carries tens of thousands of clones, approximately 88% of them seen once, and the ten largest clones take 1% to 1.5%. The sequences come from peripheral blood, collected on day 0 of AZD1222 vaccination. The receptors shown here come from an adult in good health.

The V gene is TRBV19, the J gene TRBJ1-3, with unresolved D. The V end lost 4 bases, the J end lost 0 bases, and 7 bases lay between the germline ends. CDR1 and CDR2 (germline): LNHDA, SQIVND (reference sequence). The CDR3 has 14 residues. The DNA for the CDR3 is TGTGCCAGTAGTAGCTGGAACTCTGGAAACACCATATATTTT. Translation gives CASSSWNSGNTIYF.

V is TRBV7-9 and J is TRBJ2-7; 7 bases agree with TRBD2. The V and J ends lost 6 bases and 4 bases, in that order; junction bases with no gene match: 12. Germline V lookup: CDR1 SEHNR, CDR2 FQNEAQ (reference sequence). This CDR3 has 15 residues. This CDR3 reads CASSLLASGSYEQYF. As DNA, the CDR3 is TGTGCCAGCAGTTTGCTGGCTAGCGGCAGTTACGAGCAGTACTTC.

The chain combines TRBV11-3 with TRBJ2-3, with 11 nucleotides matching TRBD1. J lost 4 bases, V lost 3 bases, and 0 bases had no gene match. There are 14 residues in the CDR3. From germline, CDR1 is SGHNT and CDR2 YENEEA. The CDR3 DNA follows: TGTGCCAGCAGCTTGGGACAGGGGGCAGATACGCAGTATTTT. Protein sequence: CASSLGQGADTQYF.

CDR3 residues: CASSFMGVSDTQYF. The CDR3 coding sequence is TGCGCCAGCAGCTTTATGGGAGTATCAGATACGCAGTATTTT. The chain has TRBV5-1 and TRBJ2-3; weak D call: TRBD2 (5 bases). This CDR3 contains 14 residues. Germline CDR1 and CDR2: SGHRS and YFSETQ. Deletions cut 2 bases from V and 4 bases from J, with 11 bases between.

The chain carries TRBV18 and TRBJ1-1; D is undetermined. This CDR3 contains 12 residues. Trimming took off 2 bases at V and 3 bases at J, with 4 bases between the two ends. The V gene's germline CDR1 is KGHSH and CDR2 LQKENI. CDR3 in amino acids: CASSPGDTEAFF. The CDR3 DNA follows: TGTGCCAGCTCACCAGGGGACACTGAAGCTTTCTTT.

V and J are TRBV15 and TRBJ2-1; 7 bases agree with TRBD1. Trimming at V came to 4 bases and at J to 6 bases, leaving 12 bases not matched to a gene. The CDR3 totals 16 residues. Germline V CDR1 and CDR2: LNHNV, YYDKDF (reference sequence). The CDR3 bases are TGTGCCACCAGCACATTACAGGGGATAATTGGCAATGAGCAGTTCTTC. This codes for CATSTLQGIIGNEQFF.

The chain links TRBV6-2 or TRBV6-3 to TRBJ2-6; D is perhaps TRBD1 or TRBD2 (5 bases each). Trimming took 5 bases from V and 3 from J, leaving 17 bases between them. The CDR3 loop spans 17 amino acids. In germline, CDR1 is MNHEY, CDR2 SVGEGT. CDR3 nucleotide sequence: TGTGCCAGCAGTGAGGGGATGGCCACCGGTGGGGCCAACGTCCTGACTTTC. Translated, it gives CASSEGMATGGANVLTF.

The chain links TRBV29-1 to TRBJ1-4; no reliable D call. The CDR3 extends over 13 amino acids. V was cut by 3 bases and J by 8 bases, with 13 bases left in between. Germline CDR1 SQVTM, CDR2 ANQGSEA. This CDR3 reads CSVEGEVGEKLFF. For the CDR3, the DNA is TGCAGCGTTGAGGGTGAGGTTGGAGAAAAACTGTTTTTT. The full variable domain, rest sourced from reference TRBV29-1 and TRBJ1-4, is SAVISQKPSRDICQRGTSLTIQCQVDSQVTMMFWYRQQPGQSLTLIATANQGSEATYESGFVIDKFPISRPNLTFSTLTVSNMSPEDSSIYLCSVEGEVGEKLFFGSGTQLSVL.

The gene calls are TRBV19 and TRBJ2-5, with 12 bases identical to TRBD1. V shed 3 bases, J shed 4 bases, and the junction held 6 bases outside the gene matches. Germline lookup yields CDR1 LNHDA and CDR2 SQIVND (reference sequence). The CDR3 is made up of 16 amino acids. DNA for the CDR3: TGTGCCAGTAGTATCGCCGGGACAGGGGGCGCAGAGACCCAGTACTTC. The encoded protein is CASSIAGTGGAETQYF.

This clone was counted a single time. DNA for the CDR3: TGCGCCAGCAGCCAAGAGGTCCGGGCTACGAACACCGGGGAGCTGTTTTTT. Residues: CASSQEVRATNTGELFF. The chain couples TRBV4-1 to TRBJ2-2; D is ambiguous. V dropped 0 bases and J dropped 0 bases, with 11 bases sitting between them. Germline CDR1 reads MGHRA; CDR2 reads YSYEKL. The CDR3 length is 17 residues.

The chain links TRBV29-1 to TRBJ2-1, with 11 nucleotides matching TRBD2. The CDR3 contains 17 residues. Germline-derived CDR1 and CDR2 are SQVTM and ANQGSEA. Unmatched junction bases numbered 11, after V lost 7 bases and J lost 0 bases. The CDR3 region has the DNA TGCAGCGCGGGACTAGCGGCACAATCCAGCTCCTACAATGAGCAGTTCTTC. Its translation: CSAGLAAQSSSYNEQFF.

CDR3 DNA sequence: TGTGCCAGCAGTACCAGGCCTAACTATGGCTACACCTTC. This encodes CASSTRPNYGYTF. The J gene is TRBJ1-2, the V gene TRBV28; D not resolved. This CDR3 has 13 amino acids. Germline V gene lookup returns CDR1 MDHEN and CDR2 SYDVKM. Trimming shortened V by 5 bases and J by 0 bases, and 7 bases separated the two germline ends.

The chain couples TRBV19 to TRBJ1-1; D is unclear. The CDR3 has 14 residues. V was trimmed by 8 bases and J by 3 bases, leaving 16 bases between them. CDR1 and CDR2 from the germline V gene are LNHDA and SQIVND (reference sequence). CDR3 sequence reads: CASAGVEGDTEAFF. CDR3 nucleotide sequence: TGTGCCAGTGCCGGGGTCGAGGGTGACACTGAAGCTTTCTTT.

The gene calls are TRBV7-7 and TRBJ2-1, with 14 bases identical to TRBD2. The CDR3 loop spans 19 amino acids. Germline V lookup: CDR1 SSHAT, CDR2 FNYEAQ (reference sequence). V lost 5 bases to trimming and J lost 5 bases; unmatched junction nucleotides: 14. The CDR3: CASSPTGVGLAGGNNEQFF. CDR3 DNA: TGTGCCAGCAGCCCTACAGGGGTTGGACTAGCGGGAGGAAACAATGAGCAGTTCTTC.

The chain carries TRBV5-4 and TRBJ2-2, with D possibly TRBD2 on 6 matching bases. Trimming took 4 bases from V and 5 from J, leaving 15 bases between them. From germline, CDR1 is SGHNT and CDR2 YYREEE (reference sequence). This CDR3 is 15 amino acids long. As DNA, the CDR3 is TGTGCCAGCAGCCCCCCCCGCGGGACGACCGGGGAGCTGTTTTTT. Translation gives CASSPPRGTTGELFF.

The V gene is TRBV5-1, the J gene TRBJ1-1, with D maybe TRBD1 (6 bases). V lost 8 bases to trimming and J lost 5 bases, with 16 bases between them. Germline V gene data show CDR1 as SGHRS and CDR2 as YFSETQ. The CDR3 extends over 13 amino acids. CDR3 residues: CASNTGSETEAFF. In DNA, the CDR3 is TGCGCCAGTAATACAGGGTCAGAAACTGAAGCTTTCTTT.

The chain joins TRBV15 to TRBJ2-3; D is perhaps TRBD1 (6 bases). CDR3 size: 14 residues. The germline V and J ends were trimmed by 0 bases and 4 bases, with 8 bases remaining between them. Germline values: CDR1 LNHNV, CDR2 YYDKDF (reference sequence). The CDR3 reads CATSRDPGADTQYF. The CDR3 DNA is TGTGCCACCAGCAGAGACCCAGGGGCAGATACGCAGTATTTT. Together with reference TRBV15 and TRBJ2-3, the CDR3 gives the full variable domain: DAMVIQNPRYQVTQFGKPVTLSCSQTLNHNVMYWYQQKSSQAPKLLFHYYDKDFNNEADTPDNFQSRRPNTSFCFLDIRSPGLGDTAMYLCATSRDPGADTQYFGPGTRLTVL.

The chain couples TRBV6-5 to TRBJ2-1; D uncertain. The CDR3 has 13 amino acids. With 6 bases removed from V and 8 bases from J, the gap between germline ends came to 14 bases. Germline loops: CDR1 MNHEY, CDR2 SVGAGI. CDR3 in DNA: TGTGCCAGCAGCCGGACCCTTTCACATGAGCAGTTCTTC. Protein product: CASSRTLSHEQFF.

The CDR3 region is CASSLALFGSYEQYF. CDR3 DNA: TGCGCCAGCAGCTTGGCCCTTTTCGGGTCCTACGAGCAGTACTTC. J is TRBJ2-7 and V is TRBV5-1; D uncertain. From germline, CDR1 is SGHRS and CDR2 YFSETQ. V was shortened by 0 bases and J by 1 base, with 11 bases between the two germline ends. The CDR3 loop spans 15 amino acids.

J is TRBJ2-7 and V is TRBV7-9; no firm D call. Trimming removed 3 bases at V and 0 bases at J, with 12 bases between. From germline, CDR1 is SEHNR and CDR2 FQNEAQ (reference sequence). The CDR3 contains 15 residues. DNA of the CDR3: TGTGCCAGCAGCTTTTCATCAGGCTACTCCTACGAGCAGTACTTC. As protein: CASSFSSGYSYEQYF.

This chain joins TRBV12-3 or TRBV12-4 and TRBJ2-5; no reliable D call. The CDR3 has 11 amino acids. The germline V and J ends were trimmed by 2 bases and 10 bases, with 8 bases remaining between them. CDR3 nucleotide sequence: TGTGCCAGCAGTTTACGTTGTCTCCAGTACTTC. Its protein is CASSLRCLQYF.

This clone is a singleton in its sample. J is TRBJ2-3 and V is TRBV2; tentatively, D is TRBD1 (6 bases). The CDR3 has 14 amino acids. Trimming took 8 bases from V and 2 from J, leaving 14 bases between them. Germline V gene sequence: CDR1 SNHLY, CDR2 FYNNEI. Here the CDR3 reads CASSSGHITDTQYF. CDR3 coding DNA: TGTGCCAGCTCTTCGGGACACATCACAGATACGCAGTATTTT. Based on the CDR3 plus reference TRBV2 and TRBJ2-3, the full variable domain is EPEVTQTPSHQVTQMGQEVILRCVPISNHLYFYWYRQILGQKVEFLVSFYNNEISEKSEIFDDQFSVERPDGSNFTLKIRSTKLEDSAMYFCASSSGHITDTQYFGPGTRLTVL.